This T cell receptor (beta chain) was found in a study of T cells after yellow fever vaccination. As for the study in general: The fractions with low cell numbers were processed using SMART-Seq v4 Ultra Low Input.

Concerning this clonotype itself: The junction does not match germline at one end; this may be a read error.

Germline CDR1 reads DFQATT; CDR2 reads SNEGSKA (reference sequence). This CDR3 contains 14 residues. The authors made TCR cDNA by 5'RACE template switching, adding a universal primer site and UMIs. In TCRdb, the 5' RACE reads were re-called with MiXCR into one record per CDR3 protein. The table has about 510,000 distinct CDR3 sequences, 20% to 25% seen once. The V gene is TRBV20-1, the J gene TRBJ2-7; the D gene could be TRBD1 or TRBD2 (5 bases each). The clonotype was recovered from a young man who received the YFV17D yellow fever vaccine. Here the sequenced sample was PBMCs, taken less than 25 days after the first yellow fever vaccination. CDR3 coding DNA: TGCAGTGCCAGAGGGGAGAGTTTTCCCTACGAGCAGTACTTC. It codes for CSARGESFPYEQYF.